This TCR beta chain was profiled in a study of CXCR3-negative and CXCR3-positive naive CD8 T cells. With respect to this clonotype: What it binds is not known.

Study-level findings and limits: In CXCR3-positive naive cells, the TRB CDR3s were more hydrophobic than in CXCR3-negative naive cells. Memory CD8+ cells showed much lower diversity, while both naive subsets were comparably high.

The V gene's germline CDR1 is MDHEN and CDR2 SYDVKM. The CDR3 runs to 13 residues. The libraries of TRB cDNA were prepared using 5' RACE with UMI labels. TCRdb re-called the 5' RACE reads, yielding one record per CDR3 amino acid sequence without DNA. The sample has around 160,000 distinct CDR3 sequences, and its top ten clones hold 0.25% to 0.3%. Sequences were obtained from naive CXCR3+ CD8+ T cells from blood. This sample's subset: CD45RO-CCR7+CD27+CD95- naive CD8+ T cells expressing CXCR3 (TNR3+). The J gene is TRBJ1-5, the V gene TRBV28. This receptor was identified in a human donor in good health. Some clones in this sample may be carry-over from other donors' samples. The CDR3 here is CAADRHQYQPQHF.